The clone carrying this TCR beta chain was seen only a few times. The antigen is not known. The sample originates from a study of metastatic and nonmetastatic thyroid tumors. About the research overall: Repertoires from malignant and benign thyroid patients were compared across blood and tumor or nodule tissue. Study observations and caveats: TCR beta diversity was reportedly significantly higher in malignant thyroid tumors than benign nodules, in blood and tumor.

Authors' analysis steps: Clinicopathological groups of papillary thyroid cancer showed CDR3 differences that were used to build a distant-metastasis classifier. TCRdb re-clonotyped the PCR reads via MiXCR. The V and J calls were not made by the authors but by TCRdb's processing. The sample lists tens of thousands of clones; roughly a sixth were seen once. Patients underwent thyroid surgery, and none had received any treatment before it. Germline V gene lookup returns CDR1 MNHNS and CDR2 SASEGT. CDR3 length: 13 residues. Between the trimmed V and J ends, which lost 6 bases and 4 bases, there was a span of 13 bases.

This sequence joins TRBV6-1 and TRBJ2-7; D is undetermined. The sequencing input was blood. The sequence was collected from a female donor with papillary thyroid cancer or a benign thyroid nodule (not recorded which). Some clones in this sample may be carry-over from other donors' samples. CDR3 sequence (DNA): TGTGCCAGCAGATCCAGGTTCGGGTACGAGCAGTACTTC. Residues: CASRSRFGYEQYF.